Listed here are 10 T cell receptor beta chains from one sample, sequenced in a study of OX40 agonist ivuxolimab in advanced cancers. The table came from immunoSEQ multiplex PCR; TCRdb's copy has only in-frame clones and leaves some out. Of about 62,000 clones in the sample, around 85% are singletons; the top ten hold approximately 3.6%. Sequenced here: CD4+ or CD8+ T cells sorted from blood, sampled in a trial of the OX40 agonist ivuxolimab. These receptors were obtained from an adult with an advanced solid tumor such as melanoma, head and neck, liver or kidney cancer.

This chain uses TRBV27 with TRBJ2-1, with D uncertain. The CDR3 covers 15 residues. V lost 3 bases to trimming and J lost 8 bases, with 17 bases between them. CDR1 is MNHEY, CDR2 SMNVEV, per germline (reference sequence). The CDR3 nucleotides are TGTGCCAGCAGTTTTGGTCATAAAGGTGTCGATGAGCAGTTCTTC. It yields the protein CASSFGHKGVDEQFF.

V usage is TRBV7-6 and J usage is TRBJ2-5; 12 bases are a match to TRBD2. Germline trimming cut 5 bases from V and 5 bases from J; bases unmatched to any gene: 6. This CDR3 is built from 15 residues. In germline, CDR1 is SGHVS, CDR2 FNYEAQ. This CDR3 reads CASSARLAGVETQYF. CDR3 nucleotide sequence: TGTGCCAGCAGCGCCCGACTAGCGGGAGTGGAGACCCAGTACTTC.

The chain recombines TRBV5-4 with TRBJ2-3, with D unclear. The germline V and J ends were trimmed by 4 bases and 0 bases, with 12 bases remaining between them. The germline V gene encodes CDR1 SGHNT and CDR2 YYREEE (reference sequence). The CDR3 is 15 residues long. The CDR3, as DNA: TGTGCCAGCAGCCCCGCCGGCTCTAGCACAGATACGCAGTATTTT. The encoded protein is CASSPAGSSTDTQYF.

In its sample, this clone was seen once. The rearrangement links TRBV21-1 to TRBJ2-3; TRBD2, the D gene given by the table, was not confirmed from the DNA. TRBV21-1 is shown as a pseudogene. The CDR3 runs to 21 residues. The CDR3 region is CASTPNLQGEGGEAHTDTQYF. The DNA of the CDR3 is TGTGCCAGCACCCCGAACCTACAGGGTGAGGGGGGGGAGGCACACACAGATACGCAGTATTTT.

The DNA for the CDR3 is TGTGCCAGCAGTAGCGGGACCTACGAGCAGTACTTC. Translation: CASSSGTYEQYF. V usage is TRBV6-6 and J usage is TRBJ2-7; 7 bases match TRBD2. Trimming took 5 bases from V and 2 from J; bases not matched to a gene: 0. There are 12 residues in the CDR3. Germline V lookup: CDR1 MNHNY, CDR2 SVGAGI (reference sequence).

This CDR3 is CASSIADRVVGSEQFF. Written as DNA, the CDR3 is TGTGCCAGCAGCATAGCCGACAGGGTAGTTGGTAGTGAGCAGTTCTTC. The chain has TRBV6-6 and TRBJ2-1; 7 nucleotides agree with TRBD1. The length of the CDR3 is 16 residues. The junction had 17 bases not matched to a gene; V was cut back by 6 bases and J by 9 bases. Germline CDR1 and CDR2: MNHNY and SVGAGI (reference sequence).

The chain links TRBV10-3 to TRBJ1-5; D may be TRBD1 (6 bases). The V end was cut by 0 bases, the J end by 5 bases, with 11 bases between. This CDR3 is 15 amino acids long. In germline, CDR1 is ENHRY, CDR2 SYGVKD. The DNA of the CDR3 is TGTGCCATCAGTGAGTCAAGGGGGGTTGATCAGCCCCAGCATTTT. Its translation: CAISESRGVDQPQHF.

The J gene is TRBJ1-1, the V gene TRBV20-1; D ambiguous. Per germline, CDR1 DFQATT and CDR2 SNEGSKA (reference sequence). This CDR3 contains 11 residues. Trimming removed 2 bases at V and 7 bases at J, with 8 bases between. The CDR3 DNA is TGCAGTGCTAGACCCGGGCATGAAGCTTTCTTT. Protein: CSARPGHEAFF.

The chain uses TRBV7-8 and TRBJ2-3; tentative D call: TRBD2 (6 bases). CDR3 length equals 15 residues. Per germline, CDR1 SGHVS and CDR2 FQNEAQ. Trimming took off 3 bases at V and 3 bases at J, with 13 bases between the two ends. The CDR3 sequence: CASSFETRRTDTQYF. The CDR3 nucleotides read TGTGCCAGCAGCTTCGAGACTAGGCGGACAGATACGCAGTATTTT.

The V call is TRBV19, the J call TRBJ2-1; 9 bases are shared with TRBD2. V trimming: 5 bases; J trimming: 8 bases; junction bases outside the gene matches: 13. The germline gives CDR1 LNHDA, CDR2 SQIVND (reference sequence). This CDR3 has 16 residues. This CDR3 is CASSPGLAGSLDEQFF. The CDR3, as DNA: TGTGCCAGTAGTCCAGGCCTAGCGGGATCTTTGGATGAGCAGTTCTTC.